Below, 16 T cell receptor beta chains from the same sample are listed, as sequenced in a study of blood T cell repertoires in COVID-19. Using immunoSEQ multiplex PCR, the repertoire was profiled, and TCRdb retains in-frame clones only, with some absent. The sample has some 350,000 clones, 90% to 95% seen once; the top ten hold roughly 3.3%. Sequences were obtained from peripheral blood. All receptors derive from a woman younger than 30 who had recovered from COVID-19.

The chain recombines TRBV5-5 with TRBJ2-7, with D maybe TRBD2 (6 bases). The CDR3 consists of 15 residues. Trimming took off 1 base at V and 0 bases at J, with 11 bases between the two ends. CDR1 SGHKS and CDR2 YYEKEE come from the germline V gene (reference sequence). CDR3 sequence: CASSLSGPSSYEQYV. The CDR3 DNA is TGTGCCAGCAGCTTGAGCGGGCCATCCTCCTACGAGCAGTACGTC.

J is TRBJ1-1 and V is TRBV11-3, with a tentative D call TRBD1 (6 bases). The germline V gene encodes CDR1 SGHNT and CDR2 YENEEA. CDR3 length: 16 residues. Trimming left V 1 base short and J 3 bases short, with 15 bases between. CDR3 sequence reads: CASSLVGAVRDTEAFF. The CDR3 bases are TGTGCCAGCAGCTTAGTGGGGGCAGTGAGGGACACTGAAGCTTTCTTT.

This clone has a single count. This chain's CDR3 is CASSLTRADYGYTF. The CDR3 DNA sequence: TGTGCCAGCAGCTTGACCAGGGCTGACTATGGCTACACCTTC. The rearrangement joins TRBV5-5 to TRBJ1-2; weak D call: TRBD1 (5 bases). The germline CDR1 and CDR2 sequences are SGHKS and YYEKEE (reference sequence). CDR3 length: 14 residues. The V and J ends lost 1 base and 3 bases respectively, with 10 bases between them.

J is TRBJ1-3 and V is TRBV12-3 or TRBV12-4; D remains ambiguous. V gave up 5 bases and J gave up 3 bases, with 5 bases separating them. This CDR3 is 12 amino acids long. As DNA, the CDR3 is TGTGCCAGCAGTAATCTTGGAAACACCATATATTTT. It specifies CASSNLGNTIYF.

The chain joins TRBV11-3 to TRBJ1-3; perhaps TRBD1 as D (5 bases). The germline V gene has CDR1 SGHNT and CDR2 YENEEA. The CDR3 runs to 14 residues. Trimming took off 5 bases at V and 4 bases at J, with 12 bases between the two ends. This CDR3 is CASSLGHMGNTIYF. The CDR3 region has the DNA TGTGCCAGCAGCCTCGGACATATGGGAAACACCATATATTTT. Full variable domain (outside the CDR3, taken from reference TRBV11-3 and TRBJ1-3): EAGVVQSPRYKIIEKKQPVAFWCNPISGHNTLYWYLQNLGQGPELLIRYENEEAVDDSQLPKDRFSAERLKGVDSTLKIQPAELGDSAVYLCASSLGHMGNTIYFGEGSWLTVV.

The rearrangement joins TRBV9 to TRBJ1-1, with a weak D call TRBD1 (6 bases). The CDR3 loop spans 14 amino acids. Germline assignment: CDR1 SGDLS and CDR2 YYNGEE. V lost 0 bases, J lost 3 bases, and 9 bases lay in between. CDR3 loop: CASSVEPGDTEAFF. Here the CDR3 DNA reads TGTGCCAGCAGCGTAGAGCCAGGGGACACTGAAGCTTTCTTT. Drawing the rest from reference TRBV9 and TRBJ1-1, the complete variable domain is DSGVTQTPKHLITATGQRVTLRCSPRSGDLSVYWYQQSLDQGLQFLIQYYNGEERAKGNILERFSAQQFPDLHSELNLSSLELGDSALYFCASSVEPGDTEAFFGQGTRLTVV.

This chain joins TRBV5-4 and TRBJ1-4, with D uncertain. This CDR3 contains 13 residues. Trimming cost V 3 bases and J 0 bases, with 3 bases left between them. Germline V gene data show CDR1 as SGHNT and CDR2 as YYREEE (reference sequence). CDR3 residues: CASSSSTNEKLFF. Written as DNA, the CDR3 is TGTGCCAGCAGCTCATCAACTAATGAAAAACTGTTTTTT.

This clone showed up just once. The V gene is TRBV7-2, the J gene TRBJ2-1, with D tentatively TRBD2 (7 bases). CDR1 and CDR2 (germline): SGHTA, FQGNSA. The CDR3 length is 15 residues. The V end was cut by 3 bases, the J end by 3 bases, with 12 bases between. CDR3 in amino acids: CASSLEGGGYNEQFF. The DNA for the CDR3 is TGTGCCAGCAGCTTGGAGGGAGGGGGCTACAATGAGCAGTTCTTC.

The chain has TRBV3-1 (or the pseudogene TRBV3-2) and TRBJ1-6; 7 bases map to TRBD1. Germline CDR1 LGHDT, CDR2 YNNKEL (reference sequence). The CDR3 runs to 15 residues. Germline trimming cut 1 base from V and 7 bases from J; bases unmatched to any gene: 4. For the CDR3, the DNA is TGTGCCAGCAGCCAAGCAGGACAGGAGAATTCACCCCTCCACTTT. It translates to CASSQAGQENSPLHF.

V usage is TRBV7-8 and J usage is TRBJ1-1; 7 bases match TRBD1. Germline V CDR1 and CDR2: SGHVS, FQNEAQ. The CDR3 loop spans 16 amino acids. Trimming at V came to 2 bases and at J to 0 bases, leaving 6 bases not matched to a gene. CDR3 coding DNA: TGTGCCAGCAGCTTATCGGCAGGGGGGTTGAACACTGAAGCTTTCTTT. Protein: CASSLSAGGLNTEAFF.

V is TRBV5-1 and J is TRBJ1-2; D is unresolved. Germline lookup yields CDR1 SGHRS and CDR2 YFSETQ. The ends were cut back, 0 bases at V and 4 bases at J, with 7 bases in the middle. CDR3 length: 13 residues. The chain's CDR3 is CASSLDSSYGYTF. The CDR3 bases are TGCGCCAGCAGCTTGGACAGTTCCTATGGCTACACCTTC.

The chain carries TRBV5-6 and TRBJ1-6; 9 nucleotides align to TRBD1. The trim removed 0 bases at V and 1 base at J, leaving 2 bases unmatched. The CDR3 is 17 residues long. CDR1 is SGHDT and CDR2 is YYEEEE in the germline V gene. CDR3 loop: CASSLGTGDSYNSPLHF. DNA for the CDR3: TGTGCCAGCAGCTTGGGGACAGGGGATTCCTATAATTCACCCCTCCACTTT.

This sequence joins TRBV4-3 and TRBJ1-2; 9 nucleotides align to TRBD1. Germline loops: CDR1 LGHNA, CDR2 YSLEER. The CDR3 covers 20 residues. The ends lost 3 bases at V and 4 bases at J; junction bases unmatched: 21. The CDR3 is CASSHPRDRITGGAGYGYTF. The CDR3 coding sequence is TGCGCCAGCAGCCACCCCCGGGACAGGATCACAGGGGGCGCCGGCTATGGCTACACCTTC.

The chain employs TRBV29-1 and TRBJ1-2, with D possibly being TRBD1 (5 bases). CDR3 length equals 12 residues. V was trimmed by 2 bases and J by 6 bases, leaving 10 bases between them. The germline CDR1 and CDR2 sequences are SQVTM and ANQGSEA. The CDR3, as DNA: TGCAGCGTTGAAAAGGGGAATCATGGCTACACCTTC. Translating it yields CSVEKGNHGYTF.

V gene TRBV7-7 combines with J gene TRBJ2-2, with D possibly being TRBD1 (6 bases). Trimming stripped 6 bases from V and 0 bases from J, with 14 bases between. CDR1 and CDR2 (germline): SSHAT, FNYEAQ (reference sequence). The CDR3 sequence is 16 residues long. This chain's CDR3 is CASRYTGNANTGELFF. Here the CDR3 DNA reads TGTGCCAGCAGATATACAGGGAATGCGAACACCGGGGAGCTGTTTTTT.

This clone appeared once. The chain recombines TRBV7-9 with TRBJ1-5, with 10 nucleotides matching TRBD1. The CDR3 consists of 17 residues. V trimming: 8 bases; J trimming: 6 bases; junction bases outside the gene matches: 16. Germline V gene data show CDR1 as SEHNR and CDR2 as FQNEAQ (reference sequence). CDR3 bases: TGTGCCAGCGCTGGGGGGACAGGGGTGAAGAGTGCTCAGCCCCAGCATTTT. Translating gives CASAGGTGVKSAQPQHF.